The TCR beta chain under discussion was sequenced for a study of shared clonotypes between healthy human individuals. Study background: The study used three CD4 naive, three CD4 memory, two CD8 naive and one CD8 memory plate per donor. Study results and limitations: Sharing across four donors was seen in 4.5% to 6.5% of naive CD4 clonotypes.

About this clone: Its specificity is unknown.

The length of the CDR3 is 14 residues. Per the germline V gene, CDR1 is SEHNR and CDR2 is FQNEAQ (reference sequence). Trimming took 4 bases from V and 4 from J; bases not matched to a gene: 1. The data were produced by immunoSEQ multiplex PCR, yet TCRdb's version contains in-frame clones alone and is incomplete. The sample carries about 1.1 million clones, around 78% recorded once. Every donor was a Caucasian adult from Nashville, Tennessee. What was sequenced was memory CD4+ T cells from PBMCs. The subset was: CD45RA-negative fraction. The receptor was isolated from a man younger than 35 in good health. Some clones in this sample may be carry-over from other donors' samples. V is TRBV7-9 and J is TRBJ2-5; 12 bases match TRBD2. This CDR3 is CASSSGLAGETQYF. The CDR3 coding sequence is TGTGCCAGCAGCTCGGGACTAGCGGGAGAGACCCAGTACTTC.